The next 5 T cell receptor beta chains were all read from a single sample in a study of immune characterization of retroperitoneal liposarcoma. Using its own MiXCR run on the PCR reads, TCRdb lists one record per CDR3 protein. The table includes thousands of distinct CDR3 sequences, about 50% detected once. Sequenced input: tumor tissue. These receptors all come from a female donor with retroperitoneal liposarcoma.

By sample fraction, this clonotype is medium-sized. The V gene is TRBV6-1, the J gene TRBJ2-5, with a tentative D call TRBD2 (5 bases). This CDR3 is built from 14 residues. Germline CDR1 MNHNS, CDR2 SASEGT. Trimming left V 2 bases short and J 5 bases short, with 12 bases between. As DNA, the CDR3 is TGTGCCAGCAGTGAATTGGGTAGAGGGGAGACCCAGTACTTC. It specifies CASSELGRGETQYF.

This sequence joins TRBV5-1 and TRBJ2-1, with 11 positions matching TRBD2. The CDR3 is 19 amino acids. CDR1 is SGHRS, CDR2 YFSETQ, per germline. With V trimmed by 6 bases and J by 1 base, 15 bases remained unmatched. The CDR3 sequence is CASTPGLTSGAGSYNEQFF. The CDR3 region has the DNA TGCGCCAGCACTCCAGGATTGACTAGCGGGGCGGGATCCTACAATGAGCAGTTCTTC.

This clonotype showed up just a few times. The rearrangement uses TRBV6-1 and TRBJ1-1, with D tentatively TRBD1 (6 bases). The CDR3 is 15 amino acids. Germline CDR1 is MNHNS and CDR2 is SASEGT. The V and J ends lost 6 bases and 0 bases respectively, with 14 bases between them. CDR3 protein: CASRQKGGMNTEAFF. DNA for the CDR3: TGTGCCAGCAGACAAAAGGGGGGGATGAACACTGAAGCTTTCTTT.

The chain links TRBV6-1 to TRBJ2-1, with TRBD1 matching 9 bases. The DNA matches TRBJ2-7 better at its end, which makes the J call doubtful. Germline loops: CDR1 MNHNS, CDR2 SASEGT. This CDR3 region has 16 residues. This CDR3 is CASSSQPGQGAYEQYF. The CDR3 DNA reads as TGTGCCAGCAGTTCACAGCCGGGACAGGGTGCCTACGAGCAGTACTTC.

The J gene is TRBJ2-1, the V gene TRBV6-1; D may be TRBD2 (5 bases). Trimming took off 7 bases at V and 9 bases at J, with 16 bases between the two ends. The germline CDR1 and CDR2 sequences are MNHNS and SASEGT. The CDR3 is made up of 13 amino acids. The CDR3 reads CASKRTGNGEQFF. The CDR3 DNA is TGTGCCAGCAAGCGGACTGGGAACGGTGAGCAGTTCTTC.